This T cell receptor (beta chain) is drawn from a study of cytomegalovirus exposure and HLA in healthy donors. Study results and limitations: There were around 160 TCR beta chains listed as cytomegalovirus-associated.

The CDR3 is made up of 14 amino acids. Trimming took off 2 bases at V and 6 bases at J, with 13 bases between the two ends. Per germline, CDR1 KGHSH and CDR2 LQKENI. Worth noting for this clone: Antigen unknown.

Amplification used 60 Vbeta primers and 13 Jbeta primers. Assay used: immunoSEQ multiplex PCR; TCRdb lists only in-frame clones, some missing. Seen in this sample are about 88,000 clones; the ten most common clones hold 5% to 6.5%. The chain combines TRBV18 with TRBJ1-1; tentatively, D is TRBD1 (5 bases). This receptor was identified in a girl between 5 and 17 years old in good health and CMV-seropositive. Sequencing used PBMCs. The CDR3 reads CASSPNGQGPEAFF. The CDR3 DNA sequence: TGTGCCAGCTCACCAAATGGACAAGGACCTGAAGCTTTCTTT.